Following are 16 T cell receptor beta chains from one sample sequenced in a study of T cells expressing NK-cell markers. TCRdb re-called the 5' RACE reads; every CDR3 protein appears as one record, without DNA. The sample is made up of about 180,000 distinct CDR3 sequences, and the top ten hold around 20% of it. The sample consisted of blood T cells: a sorted CD56 or NKG2C T cell subset, CD4+ or CD8+ T cells, or bulk PBMC T cells (not recorded which). Receptors originate from a man aged 18-70 years in good health.

This sequence joins TRBV7-6 and TRBJ2-5. Germline-derived CDR1 and CDR2 are SGHVS and FNYEAQ. CDR3 length: 15 residues. CDR3 in amino acids: CASSQTDFAQETQYF.

V usage is TRBV9 and J usage is TRBJ2-1; TCRdb gives TRBD1 as the D gene, but with no DNA this cannot be confirmed. The CDR3 sequence is 14 residues long. Germline V gives CDR1 SGDLS, CDR2 YYNGEE. The CDR3 reads CASSEGQPYNEQFF. Complete variable domain (other parts from reference TRBV9 and TRBJ2-1): DSGVTQTPKHLITATGQRVTLRCSPRSGDLSVYWYQQSLDQGLQFLIQYYNGEERAKGNILERFSAQQFPDLHSELNLSSLELGDSALYFCASSEGQPYNEQFFGPGTRLTVL.

This chain uses TRBV13 with TRBJ2-7. CDR3 size: 13 residues. Germline CDR1 PRHDT, CDR2 FYEKMQ (reference sequence). The CDR3 region is CASSSRGTYEQYF.

The chain joins TRBV27 to TRBJ2-7; the TCRdb D gene call, TRBD2, has no DNA to confirm it. The CDR3 has 15 residues. Germline V gene data show CDR1 as MNHEY and CDR2 as SMNVEV (reference sequence). CDR3 protein: CASSLIGTSSYEQYF.

The chain joins TRBV15 to TRBJ2-6. The CDR3 totals 15 residues. CDR1 and CDR2 from the germline V gene are LNHNV and YYDKDF (reference sequence). The chain's CDR3 is CATSERVHGANVLTF. Looking up the rest from reference TRBV15 and TRBJ2-6 gives the full variable domain: DAMVIQNPRYQVTQFGKPVTLSCSQTLNHNVMYWYQQKSSQAPKLLFHYYDKDFNNEADTPDNFQSRRPNTSFCFLDIRSPGLGDTAMYLCATSERVHGANVLTFGAGSRLTVL.

The chain recombines TRBV7-8 with TRBJ1-5. The CDR3 is 16 amino acids. Germline assignment: CDR1 SGHVS and CDR2 FQNEAQ. The CDR3 sequence: CASSLEAEPNNQPQHF.

The CDR3 protein is CSAFLRGGSGTDTQYF. The chain combines TRBV20-1 with TRBJ2-3; TCRdb proposes TRBD2, but this gene call is untestable without DNA. From germline, CDR1 is DFQATT and CDR2 SNEGSKA (reference sequence). The CDR3 sequence is 16 residues long.

The chain combines TRBV28 with TRBJ1-5. The CDR3 runs 14 residues. Looked up from germline, CDR1 is MDHEN and CDR2 is SYDVKM. The chain's CDR3 is CASSLARRREPQHF.

This rearrangement joins TRBV11-2 to TRBJ2-2; absent DNA, TCRdb's TRBD2 call cannot be checked. The CDR3 runs to 18 residues. Germline V gene sequence: CDR1 SGHAT, CDR2 FQNNGV. This CDR3 is CASSRGLAGYRNTGELFF.

The rearrangement uses TRBV14 and TRBJ2-3; TCRdb calls TRBD2, which cannot be checked without DNA. The CDR3 covers 16 residues. Germline V gene data show CDR1 as SGHDN and CDR2 as FVKESK. Here the CDR3 reads CASSLTGTSSTDTQYF.

The V gene is TRBV12-3 or TRBV12-4, the J gene TRBJ1-2. The CDR3 runs 13 residues. The CDR3 spells CASSHGGNYGYTF.

The gene calls are TRBV3-1 and TRBJ2-7; lacking DNA, the TRBD2 call made by TCRdb goes unchecked. Germline loops: CDR1 LGHDT, CDR2 YNNKEL (reference sequence). This CDR3 is 17 amino acids long. The CDR3 region is CASSPPGSGGSYYEQYF.

The rearrangement joins TRBV28 to TRBJ2-7; the TRBD2 assignment by TCRdb is unverifiable without DNA. Germline CDR1 reads MDHEN; CDR2 reads SYDVKM. CDR3 length: 14 amino acids. CDR3 amino acids: CASSRGLDSYEQYF.

The chain couples TRBV12-3 or TRBV12-4 to TRBJ2-2; checking the TCRdb D call of TRBD2 is not possible without DNA. The CDR3 is made up of 21 amino acids. The CDR3: CASSSTQGLAGGARGRGAVFF.

The chain employs TRBV14 and TRBJ2-3. From germline, CDR1 is SGHDN and CDR2 FVKESK. This CDR3 comprises 15 residues. CDR3 sequence: CASSQVTRSTDTQYF.

The chain uses TRBV7-2 and TRBJ1-4; TCRdb gives TRBD1 as the D gene, but with no DNA this cannot be confirmed. This CDR3 region has 16 residues. Germline lookup yields CDR1 SGHTA and CDR2 FQGNSA. The CDR3 sequence: CASSLWAGETKEKLFF. Full variable domain (remainder filled in from reference TRBV7-2 and TRBJ1-4): GAGVSQSPSNKVTEKGKDVELRCDPISGHTALYWYRQSLGQGLEFLIYFQGNSAPDKSGLPSDRFSAERTGGSVSTLTIQRTQQEDSAVYLCASSLWAGETKEKLFFGSGTQLSVL.